Each of the 9 T cell receptor beta chains below was sequenced from the same sample in a study of CD8+CD57+ T cells in acquired aplastic anemia. Sequenced patients had shown CD8+CD57+ cell expansion by flow cytometry. Genomic DNA provided the template from which TCR beta VDJ and CDR3 profiles were obtained. TCRdb passed the reads through MiXCR, listing each CDR3 protein once. The repertoire holds around 180,000 distinct CDR3 sequences, less than 60% seen once, with more than 1.5% in the top ten. Sequences were obtained from sorted CD4+, CD8+, or CD8+CD57+ T cells (not recorded which) from PBMCs. These receptors were obtained from a human donor with aplastic anemia.

The chain couples TRBV20-1 to TRBJ2-1, with TRBD2 matching 13 bases. The V segment lost 6 bases and the J segment 8 bases; nucleotides outside the gene matches: 7. The CDR3 is 14 amino acids. Germline CDR1 reads DFQATT; CDR2 reads SNEGSKA (reference sequence). The CDR3 protein is CSARTSGSSDEQFF. In DNA, the CDR3 is TGCAGTGCCAGGACTAGCGGGAGCTCAGATGAGCAGTTCTTC.

The rearrangement joins TRBV19 to TRBJ1-5; TRBD1 is a possible D gene (6 bases). Trimming cost V 7 bases and J 2 bases, with 15 bases left between them. This CDR3 comprises 15 residues. Per germline, CDR1 LNHDA and CDR2 SQIVND (reference sequence). This CDR3 is CASTQSGGGNQPQHF. In DNA form, the CDR3 reads TGTGCCAGTACCCAATCCGGGGGCGGCAATCAGCCCCAGCATTTT.

At least ten counts were recorded for this clonotype. V gene TRBV2 combines with J gene TRBJ2-3; 10 bases fit TRBD2. CDR1 is SNHLY and CDR2 is FYNNEI in the germline V gene. The CDR3 is made up of 16 amino acids. V lost 6 bases to trimming and J lost 6 bases; unmatched junction nucleotides: 12. The CDR3 loop reads CASRGPSGGGRDTQYF. The CDR3 coding sequence is TGTGCCAGCAGGGGCCCCAGCGGGGGGGGTAGGGATACGCAGTATTTT.

This clonotype was observed a few times. The junction and the germline gene differ at one end; a read error may be behind it. The CDR3 nucleotides read TGTGCCAGCAGTCACTCTACGGGCCCAGAAGATGGCTACACCTTC. Amino acids: CASSHSTGPEDGYTF. The V gene is TRBV6-5, the J gene TRBJ1-2; no clear D gene. Germline CDR1 and CDR2: MNHEY and SVGAGI. The CDR3 extends over 15 amino acids.

The chain combines TRBV7-6 with TRBJ2-2; D gene unclear. Germline CDR1 and CDR2: SGHVS and FNYEAQ. This CDR3 contains 11 residues. The ends were cut back, 7 bases at V and 5 bases at J, with 5 bases in the middle. CDR3 protein: CASKDTGELFF. In nucleotides, the CDR3 is TGTGCCAGCAAAGATACCGGGGAGCTGTTTTTT.

V gene TRBV2 combines with J gene TRBJ1-1; D is undetermined. Looked up from germline, CDR1 is SNHLY and CDR2 is FYNNEI. The CDR3 runs to 14 residues. With 0 bases removed from V and 2 bases from J, the gap between germline ends came to 7 bases. The CDR3 loop reads CASSEALTNTEAFF. The DNA of the CDR3 is TGTGCCAGCAGTGAAGCGCTGACTAACACTGAAGCTTTCTTT.

The chain uses TRBV2 and TRBJ1-2; 8 bases agree with TRBD1. CDR1 is SNHLY and CDR2 is FYNNEI in the germline V gene. The CDR3 extends over 14 amino acids. V gave up 3 bases and J gave up 8 bases; unmatched junction bases: 8. This chain's CDR3 is CASSEAGQAGGYTF. CDR3 bases: TGTGCCAGCAGTGAGGCGGGACAGGCGGGAGGCTACACCTTC.

A remark on this clonotype: An end of the junction does not agree with germline; a read error may underlie this. This chain uses TRBV7-6 with TRBJ2-7; D remains ambiguous. The V gene's germline CDR1 is SGHVS and CDR2 FNYEAQ. This CDR3 has 13 amino acids. CDR3 bases: TGTGCTAGCAGCTTAGAACAGTCCTACGAGCAGTACTTC. This codes for CASSLEQSYEQYF. The full variable domain, rest sourced from reference TRBV7-6 and TRBJ2-7, is GAGVSQSPRYKVTKRGQDVALRCDPISGHVSLYWYRQALGQGPEFLTYFNYEAQQDKSGLPNDRFSAERPEGSISTLTIQRTEQRDSAMYRCASSLEQSYEQYFGPGTRLTVT.

The chain is built from TRBV7-6 and TRBJ2-1; maybe TRBD2 (5 bases). The CDR3 runs to 12 residues. The V end lost 5 bases, the J end lost 10 bases, and 12 bases lay between the germline ends. The V gene's germline CDR1 is SGHVS and CDR2 FNYEAQ. CDR3 residues: CASSPRRGEQFF. As DNA, the CDR3 is TGTGCCAGCAGCCCCCGGCGAGGGGAGCAGTTCTTC.